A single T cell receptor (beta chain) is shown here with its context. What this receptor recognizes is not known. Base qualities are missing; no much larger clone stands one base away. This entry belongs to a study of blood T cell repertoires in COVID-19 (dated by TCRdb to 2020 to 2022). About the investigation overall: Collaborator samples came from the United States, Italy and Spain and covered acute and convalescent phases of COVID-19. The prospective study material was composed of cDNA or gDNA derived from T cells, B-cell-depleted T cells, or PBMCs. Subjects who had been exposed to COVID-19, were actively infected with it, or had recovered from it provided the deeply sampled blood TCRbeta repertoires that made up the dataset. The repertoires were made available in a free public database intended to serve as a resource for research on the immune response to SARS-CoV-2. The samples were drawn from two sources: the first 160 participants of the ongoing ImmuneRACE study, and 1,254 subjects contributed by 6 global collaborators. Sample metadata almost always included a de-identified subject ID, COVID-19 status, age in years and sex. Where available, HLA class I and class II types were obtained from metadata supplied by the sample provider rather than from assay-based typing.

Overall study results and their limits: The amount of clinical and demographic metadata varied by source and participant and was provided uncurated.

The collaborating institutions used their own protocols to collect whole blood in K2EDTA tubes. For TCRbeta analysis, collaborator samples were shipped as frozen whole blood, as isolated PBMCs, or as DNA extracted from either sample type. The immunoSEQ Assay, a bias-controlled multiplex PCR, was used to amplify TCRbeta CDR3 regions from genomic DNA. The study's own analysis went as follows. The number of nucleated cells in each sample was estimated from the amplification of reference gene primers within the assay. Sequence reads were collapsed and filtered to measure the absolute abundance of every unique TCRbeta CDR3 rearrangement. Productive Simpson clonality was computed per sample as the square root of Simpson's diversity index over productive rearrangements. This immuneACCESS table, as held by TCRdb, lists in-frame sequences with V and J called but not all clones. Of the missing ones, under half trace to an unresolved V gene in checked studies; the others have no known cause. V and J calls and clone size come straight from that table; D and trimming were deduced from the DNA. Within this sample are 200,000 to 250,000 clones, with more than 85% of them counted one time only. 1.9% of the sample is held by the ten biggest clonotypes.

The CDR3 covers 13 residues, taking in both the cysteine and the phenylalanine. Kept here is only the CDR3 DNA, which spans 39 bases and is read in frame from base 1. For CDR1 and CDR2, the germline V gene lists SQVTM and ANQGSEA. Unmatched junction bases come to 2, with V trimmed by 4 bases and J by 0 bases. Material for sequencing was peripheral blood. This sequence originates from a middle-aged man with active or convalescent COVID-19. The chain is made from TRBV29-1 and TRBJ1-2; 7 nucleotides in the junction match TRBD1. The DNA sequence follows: TGCAGCGTTGTCACAGGGGCTAACTATGGCTACACCTTC. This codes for CSVVTGANYGYTF. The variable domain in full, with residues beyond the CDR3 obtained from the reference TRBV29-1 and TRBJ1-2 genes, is SAVISQKPSRDICQRGTSLTIQCQVDSQVTMMFWYRQQPGQSLTLIATANQGSEATYESGFVIDKFPISRPNLTFSTLTVSNMSPEDSSIYLCSVVTGANYGYTFGSGTRLTVV.